These 28 T cell receptor beta chains were sequenced from one sample in a study of human T cells and chemical hapten exposure. TCRdb used MiXCR to reprocess the RACE reads, holding one entry per CDR3 protein. Of 75,000 to 90,000 distinct CDR3 sequences in the sample, around 10% are singletons; the top ten hold around 1.3%. Noted time point: patch test 1, 2 weeks after DPC sensitization. Treatment specified: therapeutic diphenylcyclopropenone sensitization with weekly scalp DPC. The input for sequencing was whole blood, taken in connection with sensitization to the hapten diphenylcyclopropenone (DPC). The receptor set was obtained from a woman aged 45 to 65 with alopecia areata. Some clones in this sample may be carry-over from other donors' samples.

Ten or more counts support this clonotype. The gene calls are TRBV5-4 and TRBJ2-7; 8 nucleotides agree with TRBD2. CDR1 SGHNT and CDR2 YYREEE come from the germline V gene (reference sequence). V lost 2 bases and J lost 0; bases outside the gene matches: 4. The CDR3 consists of 15 residues. The CDR3 here is CASSLAGARSYEQYF. CDR3 DNA sequence: TGTGCCAGCAGCTTAGCGGGAGCCCGCTCCTACGAGCAGTACTTC.

This chain connects TRBV6-1 to TRBJ1-1; weak D call: TRBD1 (5 bases). Germline CDR1 is MNHNS and CDR2 is SASEGT. V dropped 6 bases and J dropped 4 bases, with 15 bases sitting between them. This CDR3 spans 14 amino acids. CDR3 DNA sequence: TGTGCCAGCAGCCCCCGTCGGGGACCCACTGAAGCTTTCTTT. This sequence encodes CASSPRRGPTEAFF.

This chain connects TRBV12-3 or TRBV12-4 to TRBJ2-1; TRBD1 agrees at 12 bases. This CDR3 region has 15 residues. V gave up 6 bases and J gave up 6 bases; unmatched junction bases: 6. The CDR3 reads CASRGQGALGNEQFF. CDR3 coding DNA: TGTGCCAGCAGGGGACAGGGGGCGCTTGGCAATGAGCAGTTCTTC.

This clonotype was counted at least ten times. This sequence joins TRBV18 and TRBJ2-7; no clear D. Per the germline V gene, CDR1 is KGHSH and CDR2 is LQKENI. V was pared by 2 bases and J by 2 bases, with 10 bases between. The CDR3 runs to 14 residues. In DNA, the CDR3 is TGTGCCAGCTCACCAGCCCGCGGCCCCTACGAGCAGTACTTC. Translated, it gives CASSPARGPYEQYF.

This clonotype came up many times. The genes are TRBV20-1 and TRBJ2-2; 9 bases match TRBD2. V was clipped by 5 bases and J by 6 bases; unmatched bases: 16. The CDR3 is 17 residues long. Germline assignment: CDR1 DFQATT and CDR2 SNEGSKA (reference sequence). CDR3 sequence: CSAPASLAGGPAGELFF. CDR3 DNA: TGCAGTGCTCCCGCCTCTCTCGCGGGAGGGCCGGCCGGGGAGCTGTTTTTT.

The rearrangement links TRBV20-1 to TRBJ2-7; 7 nucleotides agree with TRBD1. CDR3 length equals 15 residues. Per the germline V gene, CDR1 is DFQATT and CDR2 is SNEGSKA (reference sequence). V gave up 6 bases and J gave up 6 bases; unmatched junction bases: 17. The chain's CDR3 is CSAPTDRRSQREQYF. The CDR3, as DNA: TGCAGTGCCCCCACGGACAGGCGCTCCCAGCGCGAGCAGTACTTC.

The sample holds many counts of this clonotype. The chain joins TRBV6-6 to TRBJ2-1; D could derive from TRBD1 or TRBD2 (5 bases each). In germline, CDR1 is MNHNY, CDR2 SVGAGI (reference sequence). V was pared by 2 bases and J by 4 bases, with 21 bases between. The CDR3 totals 18 residues. CDR3 DNA: TGTGCCAGCAGTTACGCAAGGCCCGGGGCCGTATTGTACAATGAGCAGTTCTTC. Residues: CASSYARPGAVLYNEQFF.

In DNA form, the CDR3 reads TGCAGTGCCTATACTAGGGTGGGTGAGCAGTTCTTC. It yields the protein CSAYTRVGEQFF. V usage is TRBV20-1 and J usage is TRBJ2-1, with a tentative D call TRBD2 (5 bases). CDR1 DFQATT and CDR2 SNEGSKA come from the germline V gene (reference sequence). There are 12 residues in the CDR3. Trimming left V 6 bases short and J 9 bases short, with 15 bases between.

This clonotype was seen many times. The genes are TRBV12-3 or TRBV12-4 and TRBJ2-5, with a tentative D call TRBD2 (6 bases). The V gene lost 6 bases and the J gene lost 7 bases, with 15 bases spanning the gap. The CDR3 has 13 amino acids. This chain's CDR3 is CASSPSRRGTQYF. The CDR3 DNA follows: TGTGCCAGCAGCCCTAGCAGGAGGGGGACCCAGTACTTC.

The chain links TRBV11-2 to TRBJ2-1, with 13 bases aligning to TRBD2. The CDR3 runs 14 residues. Germline CDR1 is SGHAT and CDR2 is FQNNGV. The ends lost 8 bases at V and 9 bases at J; junction bases unmatched: 7. The CDR3 protein is CASSGTSGIGEQFF. The CDR3, as DNA: TGTGCCAGCTCCGGGACTAGCGGGATTGGTGAGCAGTTCTTC.

The table lists this clonotype with a few counts. The V call is TRBV12-3 or TRBV12-4, the J call TRBJ2-1, with 11 bases aligning to TRBD2. With 5 bases clipped from V and 8 bases from J, the junction kept 8 bases outside the gene matches. The CDR3 consists of 15 residues. DNA for the CDR3: TGTGCCAGCAGTCCCGGGACTAGCGGAACAGATGAGCAGTTCTTC. Encoded protein: CASSPGTSGTDEQFF.

This clonotype has only a few counts. The chain links TRBV7-9 to TRBJ2-7; 14 nucleotides align to TRBD2. The CDR3 is made up of 15 amino acids. Germline-derived CDR1 and CDR2 are SEHNR and FQNEAQ (reference sequence). V gave up 4 bases and J gave up 4 bases; unmatched junction bases: 3. The CDR3 loop reads CASSSWTSGRYEQYF. The CDR3 DNA sequence: TGTGCCAGCAGCTCATGGACTAGCGGGAGGTACGAGCAGTACTTC. The variable domain in full, with the rest retrieved from reference TRBV7-9 and TRBJ2-7, is DTGVSQNPRHKITKRGQNVTFRCDPISEHNRLYWYRQTLGQGPEFLTYFQNEAQLEKSRLLSDRFSAERPKGSFSTLEIQRTEQGDSAMYLCASSSWTSGRYEQYFGPGTRLTVT.

This clonotype has more than one count but fewer than ten. The rearrangement uses TRBV18 and TRBJ2-4, with 8 bases identical to TRBD1. CDR1 is KGHSH, CDR2 LQKENI, per germline. The CDR3 has 16 residues. The junction had 6 bases not matched to a gene; V was cut back by 2 bases and J by 3 bases. In DNA, the CDR3 is TGTGCCAGCTCACCATCTGAGACAGGGGTCAAAAACATTCAGTACTTC. Translating it yields CASSPSETGVKNIQYF.

This chain uses TRBV5-5 with TRBJ1-5; TRBD1 matches 8 bases. Trimming cost V 1 base and J 0 bases; bases outside gene matches: 3. The germline V gene encodes CDR1 SGHKS and CDR2 YYEKEE (reference sequence). The length of the CDR3 is 16 residues. CDR3 nucleotide sequence: TGTGCCAGCAGCTTGACAGGGGGGGATAGCAATCAGCCCCAGCATTTT. This encodes CASSLTGGDSNQPQHF.

This clonotype was picked up many times. V usage is TRBV21-1 and J usage is TRBJ2-2; the table's TRBD2 call for D was not verified on the DNA. TRBV21-1 is deemed a pseudogene. CDR3 length: 16 amino acids. The CDR3 loop is CASSCSGRAVGGELFF. The CDR3 DNA sequence: TGTGCCAGCAGCTGTAGCGGGAGAGCCGTGGGCGGGGAGCTGTTTTTT.

The sample holds a few counts of this clonotype. V and J are TRBV5-8 and TRBJ1-6; 7 bases fit TRBD1. Per germline, CDR1 SGHTS and CDR2 YDEGEE. The CDR3 has 12 amino acids. V shed 4 bases, J shed 17 bases, and the junction held 9 bases outside the gene matches. CDR3: CASSPTGALIHF. In DNA, the CDR3 is TGTGCCAGCAGCCCAACAGGGGCCCTTATCCACTTT.

This clonotype was seen ten or more times. Here the CDR3 DNA reads TGTGCCACCAGTGAACATGGACGTCGAGCGTCGGAGACCCAGTACTTC. Protein: CATSEHGRRASETQYF. This chain uses TRBV24-1 with TRBJ2-5; D is undetermined. Trimming took off 4 bases at V and 5 bases at J, with 19 bases between the two ends. The CDR3 has 16 residues. CDR1 is KGHDR and CDR2 is SFDVKD in the germline V gene.

This clonotype was counted between two and nine times. V and J are TRBV7-2 and TRBJ2-5, with D possibly TRBD1 on 6 matching bases. V was clipped by 5 bases and J by 1 base, with 11 bases between them. The germline CDR1 and CDR2 sequences are SGHTA and FQGNSA. This CDR3 contains 14 residues. CDR3 DNA: TGTGCCAGCAGCCCCACAGGGTTCCAAGAGACCCAGTACTTC. Protein sequence: CASSPTGFQETQYF.

This clonotype has more than one count but fewer than ten. The V call is TRBV9, the J call TRBJ2-7, with TRBD1 as a possible D gene (7 bases). The CDR3 consists of 16 residues. The V gene's germline CDR1 is SGDLS and CDR2 YYNGEE. The V end lost 0 bases, the J end lost 2 bases, and 15 bases lay between the germline ends. The CDR3 nucleotides read TGTGCCAGCAGCGTAGAAGGGGGCGGCGGGACCTACGAGCAGTACTTC. This gives the protein CASSVEGGGGTYEQYF.

The rearrangement uses TRBV9 and TRBJ2-7, with 8 bases fitting TRBD2. The length of the CDR3 is 15 residues. Germline-derived CDR1 and CDR2 are SGDLS and YYNGEE. The ends lost 0 bases at V and 1 base at J; junction bases unmatched: 3. The CDR3 nucleotides read TGTGCCAGCAGCGTAGGGACTAGCAGGTCCTACGAGCAGTACTTC. It codes for CASSVGTSRSYEQYF.

This chain uses TRBV27 with TRBJ1-5; D remains unclear. CDR1 and CDR2 (germline): MNHEY, SMNVEV (reference sequence). This CDR3 is 16 amino acids long. V was clipped by 3 bases and J by 0 bases, with 12 bases between them. The CDR3 protein is CASSFPQSHSNQPQHF. CDR3 nucleotide sequence: TGTGCCAGCAGTTTCCCTCAGTCCCATAGCAATCAGCCCCAGCATTTT.

This chain uses TRBV29-1 with TRBJ1-1; D is unresolved. V lost 4 bases, J lost 4 bases, and 10 bases lay in between. In germline, CDR1 is SQVTM, CDR2 ANQGSEA. This CDR3 comprises 12 residues. The CDR3 DNA sequence: TGCAGCGTTGTTAGTGGGGTCACTGAAGCTTTCTTT. Translation gives CSVVSGVTEAFF.

This clonotype was counted only a few times. The genes are TRBV6-2 or TRBV6-3 and TRBJ2-3, with a weak D call TRBD2 (6 bases). The CDR3 has 17 residues. Trimming left V 5 bases short and J 2 bases short, with 20 bases between. Germline CDR1 is MNHEY and CDR2 is SVGEGT. Written as DNA, the CDR3 is TGTGCCAGCAGTGAACCAGTAGCGGTTCCTTTCACAGATACGCAGTATTTT. Amino acids: CASSEPVAVPFTDTQYF.

This clonotype was seen a handful of times. The CDR3 protein is CASSPGLAGAQTQYF. CDR3 in DNA: TGTGCCAGCTCACCTGGGCTAGCGGGAGCCCAGACCCAGTACTTC. This chain uses TRBV18 with TRBJ2-5; TRBD2 matches at 10 bases. V lost 3 bases to trimming and J lost 6 bases; unmatched junction nucleotides: 7. The germline CDR1 and CDR2 sequences are KGHSH and LQKENI. The CDR3 totals 15 residues.

The chain recombines TRBV7-2 with TRBJ2-5; 8 bases line up with TRBD2. The trim removed 2 bases at V and 9 bases at J, leaving 11 bases unmatched. The CDR3 is 15 residues long. Germline V lookup: CDR1 SGHTA, CDR2 FQGNSA. Here the CDR3 reads CASSLQLAGPRAQYF. DNA of the CDR3: TGTGCCAGCAGCTTACAGCTAGCGGGCCCGAGGGCCCAGTACTTC.

The chain has TRBV10-2 and TRBJ2-1; D is uncertain. V lost 2 bases and J lost 9, with 11 bases in between. Germline CDR1 WSHSY, CDR2 SAAADI. CDR3 length: 13 amino acids. Here the CDR3 DNA reads TGCGCCAGCAGTGAGCTTTTTTCCGGTGAGCAGTTCTTC. Its translation: CASSELFSGEQFF.

The chain carries TRBV4-3 and TRBJ2-4; 8 bases fit TRBD2. The V segment lost 0 bases and the J segment 6 bases; nucleotides outside the gene matches: 1. Germline V CDR1 and CDR2: LGHNA, YSLEER. CDR3 length equals 14 residues. CDR3 amino acids: CASSQELAANIQYF. CDR3 in DNA: TGCGCCAGCAGCCAAGAACTAGCGGCAAACATTCAGTACTTC.

This clonotype appeared a few times. V usage is TRBV20-1 and J usage is TRBJ1-4, with 8 bases identical to TRBD1. Germline CDR1 is DFQATT and CDR2 is SNEGSKA (reference sequence). With V trimmed by 6 bases and J by 4 bases, 10 bases remained unmatched. The CDR3 extends over 15 amino acids. Written as DNA, the CDR3 is TGCAGTGCGCTCCCCCTGGACAGGGATAATGAAAAACTGTTTTTT. Amino acids: CSALPLDRDNEKLFF.